A selection of T cell receptor beta chains follows, all from one sample in a study of cytomegalovirus exposure and HLA in healthy donors. Sequencing was performed with immunoSEQ multiplex PCR; in TCRdb, only in-frame clones are kept and a portion is missing. The data contain around 150,000 clones, 79% of them singletons. The specimen sequenced was PBMCs. Every receptor here comes from a man between 45 and 60 years old in good health and CMV-seropositive. The CDR3 runs from the conserved cysteine through the conserved F or W. The order of the fields is clone size, V gene, J gene, CDR3 protein. Only part of the rows carry a size: once, few, many, or a class if the clone is expanded.

clone_size: -
v_call: TRBV25-1
j_call: TRBJ1-1
cdr3_aa: CASIGQGGLGTEAFF

clone_size: -
v_call: TRBV5-6
j_call: TRBJ2-7
cdr3_aa: CASSLGAGYEQYF

clone_size: -
v_call: TRBV5-1
j_call: -
cdr3_aa: CASRGGQDSYEQYF

clone_size: few
v_call: TRBV6-1
j_call: TRBJ2-7
cdr3_aa: CASIAGTRREQYF

clone_size: once
v_call: TRBV7-9
j_call: TRBJ1-2
cdr3_aa: CASSYYRGTGESGYTF

clone_size: -
v_call: TRBV2
j_call: TRBJ1-3
cdr3_aa: CASRGGTGGNTIYF

clone_size: -
v_call: TRBV7-9
j_call: TRBJ1-3
cdr3_aa: CASSTLPGTGVFSGNTIYF

clone_size: -
v_call: TRBV5-1
j_call: TRBJ2-7
cdr3_aa: CASSLGGGHTYEQYF

clone_size: -
v_call: TRBV2
j_call: TRBJ2-1
cdr3_aa: CASSAQGVNYNEQFF

clone_size: -
v_call: TRBV27
j_call: TRBJ2-7
cdr3_aa: CASTGGGPYEQYF

clone_size: -
v_call: TRBV4-1
j_call: TRBJ2-1
cdr3_aa: CASSPGGEQFF

clone_size: -
v_call: TRBV18
j_call: TRBJ2-7
cdr3_aa: CASSPASGYEQYF

clone_size: once
v_call: TRBV6-1
j_call: TRBJ2-5
cdr3_aa: CASSEALGLEQETQYF